Below are 29 T cell receptor beta chains sequenced from a single sample in a study of T cell responses to AZD1222 COVID-19 vaccine. This table comes from immunoSEQ multiplex PCR, and its TCRdb copy is limited to in-frame clones, with some not included. The sample yields 75,000 to 85,000 clones, 60% to 85% seen once. This sample comprised peripheral blood, obtained 28 days after the second dose of the MenACWY control vaccine. These TCRs come from an adult who received the MenACWY meningococcal vaccine as a control.

This chain joins TRBV6-1 and TRBJ1-1, with TRBD1 matching 9 bases. Germline V lookup: CDR1 MNHNS, CDR2 SASEGT. V was clipped by 3 bases and J by 6 bases; unmatched bases: 2. The CDR3 runs to 13 residues. The CDR3 is CASSETGGAEAFF. The CDR3 DNA is TGTGCCAGCAGTGAGACAGGGGGAGCTGAAGCTTTCTTT.

V gene TRBV5-5 combines with J gene TRBJ2-7; either TRBD1 or TRBD2 may supply D (5 bases each). Trimming removed 2 bases from V and 4 bases from J, with 16 bases in between. Per germline, CDR1 SGHKS and CDR2 YYEKEE (reference sequence). The CDR3 loop spans 15 amino acids. CDR3 bases: TGTGCCAGCAGCTTACCGGGACCCCCAGGGTACGAGCAGTACTTC. Its translation is CASSLPGPPGYEQYF.

This clone appeared a few times. Here the CDR3 reads CASSPTGGWNTGELFF. The CDR3 coding sequence is TGCGCCAGCAGCCCGACGGGGGGCTGGAACACCGGGGAGCTGTTTTTT. The chain recombines TRBV5-1 with TRBJ2-2; possible D gene TRBD2, 7 bases. The germline gives CDR1 SGHRS, CDR2 YFSETQ. Trimming removed 4 bases from V and 1 base from J, with 14 bases in between. This CDR3 contains 16 residues.

This clone appeared a single time. This chain joins TRBV4-3 and TRBJ2-7; 9 positions agree with TRBD1. Germline lookup yields CDR1 LGHNA and CDR2 YSLEER. V lost 0 bases to trimming and J lost 3 bases; unmatched junction nucleotides: 9. The CDR3 has 17 residues. CDR3 in DNA: TGCGCCAGCAGCCAAGATTGGGGACAGGGCGTCTACTACGAGCAGTACTTC. Its protein product is CASSQDWGQGVYYEQYF.

The chain carries TRBV11-2 and TRBJ2-1; 7 bases match TRBD2. The CDR3 length is 15 residues. V gave up 4 bases and J gave up 3 bases; unmatched junction bases: 6. Looked up from germline, CDR1 is SGHAT and CDR2 is FQNNGV. Here the CDR3 reads CASSYSGGRYNEQFF. The CDR3 bases are TGTGCCAGCAGCTACTCGGGGGGACGCTACAATGAGCAGTTCTTC. Complete variable domain (other parts from reference TRBV11-2 and TRBJ2-1): EAGVAQSPRYKIIEKRQSVAFWCNPISGHATLYWYQQILGQGPKLLIQFQNNGVVDDSQLPKDRFSAERLKGVDSTLKIQPAKLEDSAVYLCASSYSGGRYNEQFFGPGTRLTVL.

This clone has only a few counts. The limits of the CDR3 on the DNA are not certain, so only TCRdb's listed CDR3 is given. The CDR3 here is CASILATDLYF. The chain joins TRBV2 to TRBJ2-7; TRBD1 reflects the table's D call only, with no check against the DNA. Germline values: CDR1 SNHLY, CDR2 FYNNEI. The CDR3 has 11 amino acids, counting both end residues.

For the CDR3, the DNA is TGTGCCAGCAGCTTAGTCGGGGATGAGCAGTTCTTC. This gives the protein CASSLVGDEQFF. V is TRBV7-2 and J is TRBJ2-1; TRBD2 might be the D (5 bases). This CDR3 spans 12 amino acids. Germline V CDR1 and CDR2: SGHTA, FQGNSA. Trimming took off 1 base at V and 8 bases at J, with 6 bases between the two ends.

This clone was observed a handful of times. This chain joins TRBV7-8 and TRBJ1-4; perhaps TRBD1 as D (5 bases). V was shortened by 5 bases and J by 0 bases, with 19 bases between the two germline ends. The germline V gene encodes CDR1 SGHVS and CDR2 FQNEAQ. This CDR3 has 18 residues. The CDR3 is CASSHRWRRESTNEKLFF. The DNA for the CDR3 is TGTGCCAGCAGCCACAGGTGGCGCAGGGAGTCAACTAATGAAAAACTGTTTTTT.

The chain uses TRBV6-5 and TRBJ2-2; 8 bases line up with TRBD1. CDR1 and CDR2 from the germline V gene are MNHEY and SVGAGI. The CDR3 covers 14 residues. The V and J ends lost 7 bases and 5 bases, in that order; junction bases with no gene match: 6. The CDR3 coding sequence is TGTGCCAGCACGTCAGGGGGCGATACCGGGGAGCTGTTTTTT. Its translation is CASTSGGDTGELFF.

In this sample, this clone turned up a few times. This chain connects TRBV6-2 or TRBV6-3 to TRBJ1-4; 7 bases are a match to TRBD1. The CDR3 sequence is 15 residues long. After removal of 5 bases from V and 3 bases from J, the junction contained 6 bases not matched to a gene. The germline CDR1 and CDR2 sequences are MNHEY and SVGEGT. The CDR3 is CASSDYRGANEKLFF. CDR3 nucleotide sequence: TGTGCCAGCAGTGATTACAGGGGAGCTAATGAAAAACTGTTTTTT.

In nucleotides, the CDR3 is TGCGCCAGCAGCACAATCAACACCGGGGAGCTGTTTTTT. This sequence encodes CASSTINTGELFF. V gene TRBV5-1 combines with J gene TRBJ2-2; unclear D gene. Germline-derived CDR1 and CDR2 are SGHRS and YFSETQ. The V gene lost 4 bases and the J gene lost 2 bases, with 6 bases spanning the gap. The CDR3 loop spans 13 amino acids.

This rearrangement joins TRBV11-3 to TRBJ1-6; 8 bases agree with TRBD1. Per the germline V gene, CDR1 is SGHNT and CDR2 is YENEEA. The J segment lost 9 bases and the V segment lost 1 base, leaving 11 bases of the junction unmatched. The CDR3 contains 17 residues. CDR3 protein: CASSLVSGTGHPSPLHF. In DNA, the CDR3 is TGTGCCAGCAGCTTAGTTAGTGGGACAGGACATCCTTCACCCCTCCACTTT.

This chain connects TRBV7-2 to TRBJ2-2; possibly TRBD2 for D (5 bases). Trimming took off 2 bases at V and 4 bases at J, with 14 bases between the two ends. Germline V gene sequence: CDR1 SGHTA, CDR2 FQGNSA. This CDR3 comprises 16 residues. The CDR3 protein is CASSLSGGYSTGELFF. The CDR3 nucleotides read TGTGCCAGCAGCTTAAGCGGTGGATATTCCACCGGGGAGCTGTTTTTT.

The rearrangement links TRBV7-2 to TRBJ2-3; TRBD2 agrees at 8 bases. Germline V gene lookup returns CDR1 SGHTA and CDR2 FQGNSA. The CDR3 runs to 16 residues. The junction had 10 bases not matched to a gene; V was cut back by 5 bases and J by 3 bases. CDR3 nucleotides: TGTGCCAGCAGCCTCGGGCGGGGGGATCGTACAGATACGCAGTATTTT. Amino acids: CASSLGRGDRTDTQYF.

The chain uses TRBV11-2 and TRBJ2-3, with unresolved D. Germline V gives CDR1 SGHAT, CDR2 FQNNGV. The germline V and J ends were trimmed by 3 bases and 6 bases, with 7 bases remaining between them. The CDR3 is made up of 12 amino acids. The CDR3 here is CASSFVLDTQYF. CDR3 in DNA: TGTGCCAGCAGCTTCGTTTTGGATACGCAGTATTTT.

The J gene is TRBJ2-1, the V gene TRBV10-3, with 7 bases lining up with TRBD1. The CDR3 covers 14 residues. J lost 4 bases, V lost 4 bases, and 4 bases had no gene match. Germline values: CDR1 ENHRY, CDR2 SYGVKD. This CDR3 is CAISGTGVYNEQFF. The CDR3 DNA reads as TGTGCCATCAGTGGCACAGGGGTATACAATGAGCAGTTCTTC.

This chain connects TRBV7-8 to TRBJ2-3, with D tentatively TRBD2 (5 bases). V was cut by 3 bases and J by 1 base, with 8 bases left in between. CDR1 and CDR2 from the germline V gene are SGHVS and FQNEAQ. The CDR3 loop spans 14 amino acids. The CDR3 DNA follows: TGTGCCAGCAGCTTCGGTAGCGGCACAGATACGCAGTATTTT. Translation gives CASSFGSGTDTQYF.

J is TRBJ2-7 and V is TRBV11-2; 8 nucleotides match TRBD1. V dropped 5 bases and J dropped 0; count of bases not matched to a gene: 6. Germline V gene data show CDR1 as SGHAT and CDR2 as FQNNGV. The CDR3 totals 15 residues. The CDR3 coding sequence is TGTGCCAGCAGCCCCTCGACAGGGGCCTCCTACGAGCAGTACTTC. As protein: CASSPSTGASYEQYF.

The chain couples TRBV19 to TRBJ1-5, with D maybe TRBD1 (5 bases). The CDR3 spans 16 residues. Trimming cost V 3 bases and J 6 bases, with 18 bases left between them. Germline CDR1 is LNHDA and CDR2 is SQIVND (reference sequence). Here the CDR3 DNA reads TGTGCCAGTAGTATCATCAGGGTTTCGGGCAGTCAGCCCCAGCATTTT. Translation gives CASSIIRVSGSQPQHF.

The chain uses TRBV28 and TRBJ2-7; 7 bases line up with TRBD2. Germline CDR1 reads MDHEN; CDR2 reads SYDVKM. The trim removed 6 bases at V and 5 bases at J, leaving 10 bases unmatched. CDR3 size: 14 residues. The CDR3 loop reads CASSEEGGSDEQYF. CDR3 DNA: TGTGCCAGCAGCGAAGAGGGCGGGAGTGACGAGCAGTACTTC.

V and J are TRBV4-2 and TRBJ1-5; TRBD1 aligns across 7 bases. The length of the CDR3 is 14 residues. After removal of 0 bases from V and 7 bases from J, the junction contained 3 bases not matched to a gene. CDR1 and CDR2 from the germline V gene are LGHNA and YNFKEQ. In DNA form, the CDR3 reads TGTGCCAGCAGCCAAGATGGCAGGGGGCAGCCCCAGCATTTT. Translation: CASSQDGRGQPQHF.

This rearrangement joins TRBV19 to TRBJ1-2; D is ambiguous. Germline CDR1 and CDR2: LNHDA and SQIVND (reference sequence). V lost 6 bases to trimming and J lost 1 base, with 24 bases between them. The CDR3 covers 18 residues. The CDR3 DNA follows: TGTGCCAGTAGCCCAAACCTGGGCCCGGGTGCCGGTAACTATGGCTACACCTTC. It translates to CASSPNLGPGAGNYGYTF. Using reference TRBV19 and TRBJ1-2 for the parts outside the CDR3, the full variable domain is DGGITQSPKYLFRKEGQNVTLSCEQNLNHDAMYWYRQDPGQGLRLIYYSQIVNDFQKGDIAEGYSVSREKKESFPLTVTSAQKNPTAFYLCASSPNLGPGAGNYGYTFGSGTRLTVV.

This clone appeared a few times. The V gene is TRBV5-4, the J gene TRBJ1-1; a possible D gene is TRBD1 (5 bases). Trimming took 0 bases from V and 4 from J, leaving 13 bases between them. The CDR3 is made up of 15 amino acids. In germline, CDR1 is SGHNT, CDR2 YYREEE (reference sequence). CDR3 nucleotide sequence: TGTGCCAGCAGCTTGGGGGTTCGGGGGTTCACTGAAGCTTTCTTT. Translating it yields CASSLGVRGFTEAFF.

The chain recombines TRBV6-5 with TRBJ1-4; D gene ambiguous. CDR3 length equals 12 residues. Between the trimmed V and J ends, which lost 8 bases and 7 bases, there was a span of 11 bases. Germline V gene lookup returns CDR1 MNHEY and CDR2 SVGAGI. The CDR3 nucleotides are TGTGCCAGCGAAGGGTTGGGTGAAAAACTGTTTTTT. It codes for CASEGLGEKLFF.

This chain links TRBV30 with TRBJ2-5; TRBD2 matches at 8 bases. CDR1 and CDR2 (germline): GTSNPN, SVGIG (reference sequence). The CDR3 totals 15 residues. After removal of 4 bases from V and 4 bases from J, the junction contained 11 bases not matched to a gene. The CDR3 spells CAWTHRTSIGETQYF. The CDR3 nucleotides read TGTGCCTGGACCCATAGGACTAGCATAGGAGAGACCCAGTACTTC. Full variable domain (outside the CDR3, taken from reference TRBV30 and TRBJ2-5): SQTIHQWPATLVQPVGSPLSLECTVEGTSNPNLYWYRQAAGRGLQLLFYSVGIGQISSEVPQNLSASRPQDRQFILSSKKLLLSDSGFYLCAWTHRTSIGETQYFGPGTRLLVL.

A few counts support this clone. This chain uses TRBV4-1 with TRBJ2-7; 11 nucleotides align to TRBD2. V shed 1 base and J 3 bases; nucleotides not matched to a gene: 5. Germline CDR1 reads MGHRA; CDR2 reads YSYEKL. The CDR3 is 16 residues long. The CDR3 region has the DNA TGCGCCAGCAGCCAAGGCGTAGCGGGGGGGGGCTACGAGCAGTACTTC. Translated, it gives CASSQGVAGGGYEQYF.

There are a few counts of this clone. V is TRBV11-2 and J is TRBJ1-3; D is unclear. The CDR3 has 15 residues. Trimming left V 4 bases short and J 6 bases short, with 16 bases between. The germline V gene has CDR1 SGHAT and CDR2 FQNNGV. CDR3 in DNA: TGTGCCAGCAGCTCCCTCTGGAAAGGACTAAACACCATATATTTT. Protein: CASSSLWKGLNTIYF.

The chain employs TRBV7-3 and TRBJ2-2; no definite D call. CDR3 length: 15 residues. V was trimmed by 6 bases and J by 5 bases, leaving 16 bases between them. Germline V gives CDR1 SGHTA, CDR2 FQGTGA. Written as DNA, the CDR3 is TGTGCCAGCAGTTTCGGACCCGCGAGAACCGGGGAGCTGTTTTTT. The encoded protein is CASSFGPARTGELFF.

The chain recombines TRBV21-1 with TRBJ1-5. TRBV21-1 is given as a pseudogene. The CDR3 consists of 10 residues. As DNA, the CDR3 is TGTGCCAGCAGCCCCACGGCCCAGCATTTT. Its protein product is CASSPTAQHF.